This entry lists 18 T cell receptor beta chains sequenced from one sample in a study of blood T cell repertoires in COVID-19. TCRdb keeps only in-frame clones here, not all; method: immunoSEQ multiplex PCR. Among nearly 95,000 clones, roughly 80% were seen once, and the ten largest hold roughly 16%. Source material: peripheral blood. The source of these receptors is a human donor in a cohort sampled during active COVID-19.

V gene TRBV28 combines with J gene TRBJ2-5, with a possible D match to TRBD1 (6 bases). Between the trimmed V and J ends, which lost 6 bases and 4 bases, there was a span of 18 bases. Germline-derived CDR1 and CDR2 are MDHEN and SYDVKM. This CDR3 region has 15 residues. The CDR3 here is CASRTVPGHTETQYF. The CDR3 nucleotides are TGTGCCAGCAGGACGGTCCCGGGACACACAGAGACCCAGTACTTC.

The chain carries TRBV3-1 (or the pseudogene TRBV3-2) and TRBJ1-2, with D perhaps matching TRBD1 (5 bases). Germline V gene lookup returns CDR1 LGHDT and CDR2 YNNKEL (reference sequence). CDR3 length equals 11 residues. V lost 5 bases and J 7 bases, leaving 8 bases between the germline ends. In DNA, the CDR3 is TGTGCCAGCAGCTTCAGGGCTGGCTACACCTTC. It codes for CASSFRAGYTF.

This chain connects TRBV15 to TRBJ2-1; 11 positions match TRBD2. The CDR3 sequence is 15 residues long. Germline loops: CDR1 LNHNV, CDR2 YYDKDF (reference sequence). Unmatched junction bases numbered 2, after V lost 1 base and J lost 6 bases. CDR3 coding DNA: TGTGCCACCAGCAGAGGTGGACTAGCGGGCAATGAGCAGTTCTTC. It encodes CATSRGGLAGNEQFF.

The rearrangement uses TRBV28 and TRBJ2-5; D not resolved. V was clipped by 3 bases and J by 7 bases, with 6 bases between them. CDR3 length: 11 residues. The germline CDR1 and CDR2 sequences are MDHEN and SYDVKM. The CDR3 region is CASSFYGTQYF. The DNA for the CDR3 is TGTGCCAGCAGTTTTTACGGGACCCAGTACTTC.

The genes are TRBV20-1 and TRBJ1-5, with D possibly TRBD1 on 5 matching bases. The germline V gene encodes CDR1 DFQATT and CDR2 SNEGSKA (reference sequence). V lost 3 bases to trimming and J lost 5 bases, with 14 bases between them. CDR3 length: 14 amino acids. CDR3: CSASPPTVDQPQHF. The DNA for the CDR3 is TGCAGTGCTAGTCCCCCGACAGTCGATCAGCCCCAGCATTTT.

This sequence joins TRBV9 and TRBJ1-5; TRBD1 is a possible D gene (6 bases). The V end was cut by 10 bases, the J end by 0 bases, with 17 bases between. Germline V lookup: CDR1 SGDLS, CDR2 YYNGEE. The CDR3 covers 15 residues. CDR3 sequence: CALTGTNNSNQPQHF. The CDR3 nucleotides read TGTGCCTTAACCGGGACAAACAATAGCAATCAGCCCCAGCATTTT.

The chain has TRBV5-6 and TRBJ1-1; D remains unclear. Germline assignment: CDR1 SGHDT and CDR2 YYEEEE. CDR3 length equals 14 residues. V was cut by 0 bases and J by 10 bases, with 16 bases left in between. The CDR3, as DNA: TGTGCCAGCAGCTTGGCGCAGGCCGGCCGAGTAGCTTTCTTT. Translating gives CASSLAQAGRVAFF.

This chain uses TRBV5-1 with TRBJ1-4; a possible D gene is TRBD1 (6 bases). V was shortened by 3 bases and J by 0 bases, with 18 bases between the two germline ends. The CDR3 spans 18 residues. The V gene's germline CDR1 is SGHRS and CDR2 YFSETQ. CDR3 sequence (DNA): TGCGCCAGCAGCTGGGGGACATCAGTCTTCGCAACTAATGAAAAACTGTTTTTT. Its protein is CASSWGTSVFATNEKLFF.

The CDR3, as DNA: TGTGCCAGCAGCTTAAAAGGGGCCGAGCAGTTCTTC. Amino acids: CASSLKGAEQFF. The chain links TRBV7-9 to TRBJ2-1; possible D gene TRBD1, 5 bases. The CDR3 has 12 residues. Trimming removed 2 bases at V and 10 bases at J, with 9 bases between. Germline lookup yields CDR1 SEHNR and CDR2 FQNEAQ (reference sequence). The full variable domain, rest sourced from reference TRBV7-9 and TRBJ2-1, is DTGVSQNPRHKITKRGQNVTFRCDPISEHNRLYWYRQTLGQGPEFLTYFQNEAQLEKSRLLSDRFSAERPKGSFSTLEIQRTEQGDSAMYLCASSLKGAEQFFGPGTRLTVL.

V gene TRBV5-1 combines with J gene TRBJ1-1; no firm D call. This CDR3 has 14 amino acids. In germline, CDR1 is SGHRS, CDR2 YFSETQ. Trimming stripped 4 bases from V and 7 bases from J, with 17 bases between. The CDR3 nucleotides read TGCGCCAGCAGCCTTGCGGCGGGGTCTAATGAAGCTTTCTTT. It is translated as CASSLAAGSNEAFF.

The chain recombines TRBV4-1 with TRBJ1-3; D ambiguous. CDR1 and CDR2 (germline): MGHRA, YSYEKL. Trimming removed 1 base at V and 0 bases at J, with 4 bases between. The CDR3 is made up of 14 amino acids. The CDR3 region is CASSQVSSGNTIYF. The CDR3 nucleotides are TGCGCCAGCAGCCAAGTCAGCTCTGGAAACACCATATATTTT.

Only one count was recorded for this clone. V is TRBV10-2 and J is TRBJ2-1, with 12 bases lining up with TRBD2. The length of the CDR3 is 18 residues. CDR1 WSHSY and CDR2 SAAADI come from the germline V gene. The trim removed 0 bases at V and 7 bases at J, leaving 10 bases unmatched. The CDR3 region has the DNA TGCGCCAGCAGTGAGTCGATGGGTGTTCTAGCGGGAGGGAATGAGCAGTTCTTC. Translation: CASSESMGVLAGGNEQFF.

The rearrangement uses TRBV2 and TRBJ2-5, with 8 positions matching TRBD2. Germline-derived CDR1 and CDR2 are SNHLY and FYNNEI. The CDR3 covers 14 residues. The ends lost 7 bases at V and 9 bases at J; junction bases unmatched: 13. CDR3 sequence (DNA): TGTGCCAGCATGGGAGGGACTAGGGGGACGGCCCAGTACTTC. Its protein product is CASMGGTRGTAQYF.

The rearrangement links TRBV6-5 to TRBJ2-5, with D tentatively TRBD1 (6 bases). The germline V gene has CDR1 MNHEY and CDR2 SVGAGI. CDR3 length equals 14 residues. Trimming stripped 0 bases from V and 5 bases from J, with 10 bases between. The CDR3 region is CASSYSSGAETQYF. CDR3 sequence (DNA): TGTGCCAGCAGTTACTCGTCAGGGGCCGAGACCCAGTACTTC.

With respect to this clone: Germline and junction disagree at one end, which may indicate a read error. The chain is built from TRBV7-7 and TRBJ2-1; 10 nucleotides line up with TRBD2. From germline, CDR1 is SSHAT and CDR2 FNYEAQ (reference sequence). This CDR3 region has 15 residues. The DNA of the CDR3 is TGTGCTAGCAGCCCCGGACTAGCGGCGCACAATGAGCAGTTCTTC. It encodes CASSPGLAAHNEQFF.

A few counts support this clone. CDR3 DNA: TGTGCCAGCAGCTTAGCAGGGCAGGGTGAGCAGTTCTTC. This codes for CASSLAGQGEQFF. This rearrangement joins TRBV7-2 to TRBJ2-1, with D possibly TRBD1 on 5 matching bases. Trimming stripped 0 bases from V and 9 bases from J, with 9 bases between. This CDR3 spans 13 amino acids. Germline values: CDR1 SGHTA, CDR2 FQGNSA.

This clone has just one count. The J gene is TRBJ2-3, the V gene TRBV3-1 (or the pseudogene TRBV3-2), with 10 nucleotides matching TRBD2. Germline values: CDR1 LGHDT, CDR2 YNNKEL (reference sequence). There are 16 residues in the CDR3. V lost 5 bases and J lost 2; bases outside the gene matches: 7. The CDR3 loop reads CASSISGGRNTDTQYF. The CDR3 DNA follows: TGTGCCAGCAGCATTAGCGGGGGGCGGAACACAGATACGCAGTATTTT.

This chain connects TRBV5-1 to TRBJ2-7; TRBD1 is a possible D gene (6 bases). CDR1 is SGHRS, CDR2 YFSETQ, per germline. The CDR3 runs to 15 residues. The V end was cut by 4 bases, the J end by 7 bases, with 21 bases between. CDR3 sequence (DNA): TGCGCCAGCAGCCTGGCTGGGGGCCCGGGCGGGGAGCAGTACTTC. Translation gives CASSLAGGPGGEQYF. The full variable domain, rest sourced from reference TRBV5-1 and TRBJ2-7, is KAGVTQTPRYLIKTRGQQVTLSCSPISGHRSVSWYQQTPGQGLQFLFEYFSETQRNKGNFPGRFSGRQFSNSRSEMNVSTLELGDSALYLCASSLAGGPGGEQYFGPGTRLTVT.